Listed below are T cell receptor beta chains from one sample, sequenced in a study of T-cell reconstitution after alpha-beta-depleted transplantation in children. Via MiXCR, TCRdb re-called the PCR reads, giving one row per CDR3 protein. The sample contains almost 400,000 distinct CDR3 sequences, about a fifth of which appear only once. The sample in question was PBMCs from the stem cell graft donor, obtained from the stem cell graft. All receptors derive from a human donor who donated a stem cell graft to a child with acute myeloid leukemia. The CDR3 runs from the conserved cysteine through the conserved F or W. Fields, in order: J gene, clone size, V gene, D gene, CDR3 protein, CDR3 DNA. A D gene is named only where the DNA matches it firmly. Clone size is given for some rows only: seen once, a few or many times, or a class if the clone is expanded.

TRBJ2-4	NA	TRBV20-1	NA	CSAPTGTSTDIQYF	TGCAGTGCTCCGACCGGGACATCGACGGACATTCAGTACTTC
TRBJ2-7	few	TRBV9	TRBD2	CASSVDGGSGYEQYF	TGTGCCAGCAGCGTAGATGGCGGGAGCGGCTACGAGCAGTACTTC
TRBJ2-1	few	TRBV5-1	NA	CASRHGESSYNEQFF	TGCGCCAGCAGACACGGAGAGAGCTCCTACAATGAGCAGTTCTTC
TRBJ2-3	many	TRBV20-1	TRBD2	CSAPGTGRLAGFKDTQYF	TGCAGTGCTCCCGGGACAGGGAGACTAGCGGGATTCAAAGATACGCAGTATTTT
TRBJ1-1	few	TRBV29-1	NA	CSVGQRLSSEAFF	TGCAGCGTGGGCCAAAGACTTAGCTCTGAAGCTTTCTTT
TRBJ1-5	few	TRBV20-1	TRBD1	CSARPTGQLNQPQHF	TGCAGTGCTAGACCCACGGGACAGCTTAATCAGCCCCAGCATTTT
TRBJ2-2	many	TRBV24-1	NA	CATSVGMGQGYTGELFF	TGTGCCACCAGTGTTGGCATGGGGCAGGGGTACACCGGGGAGCTGTTTTTT
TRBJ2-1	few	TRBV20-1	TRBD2	CSASGRGTTVNEQFF	TGCAGTGCTAGTGGGCGGGGGACTACCGTCAATGAGCAGTTCTTC
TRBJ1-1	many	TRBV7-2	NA	CASSLGGSAEAFF	TGTGCCAGCAGCTTAGGAGGTAGCGCTGAAGCTTTCTTT
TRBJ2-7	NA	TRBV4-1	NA	CASSHPNGQTYEQYF	TGCGCCAGCAGCCACCCCAATGGACAGACCTACGAGCAGTACTTC
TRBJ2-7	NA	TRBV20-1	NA	CSALDTAAYEQYF	TGCAGTGCTTTAGACACGGCAGCCTACGAGCAGTACTTC
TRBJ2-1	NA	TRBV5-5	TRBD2	CASSLDLAGVNEQFF	TGTGCCAGCAGCTTGGACCTAGCGGGAGTTAATGAGCAGTTCTTC
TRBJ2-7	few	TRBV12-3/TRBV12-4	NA	CASRPTGPLANEQYF	TGTGCCAGCAGGCCTACAGGGCCCCTCGCTAACGAGCAGTACTTC
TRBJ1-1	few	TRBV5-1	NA	CASSSVPDTEAFF	TGCGCCAGCAGCTCTGTTCCAGACACTGAAGCTTTCTTT
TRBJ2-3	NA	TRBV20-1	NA	CSAGLALDTQYF	TGCAGTGCTGGGCTAGCGCTAGATACGCAGTATTTT